The next 21 T cell receptor beta chains were all read from a single sample in a study of type 1 regulatory T cells. Each CDR3 protein is one row after TCRdb ran MiXCR on the reads. The sample holds thousands of distinct CDR3 sequences, 25% to 30% seen once. For these TCRs, the target antigens are not known. Sequencing was done on a sample of cultured T cells, either the whole culture or a sorted T cell fraction (not recorded which). The subset was: Tr1-enriched cell product generated in vitro against host alloantigens. The receptors derive from a human donor in good health.

This clonotype counts as hyperexpanded. The V gene is TRBV20-1, the J gene TRBJ1-6; the D is unclear. Trimming left V 5 bases short and J 5 bases short, with 7 bases between. The V gene's germline CDR1 is DFQATT and CDR2 SNEGSKA (reference sequence). This CDR3 region has 12 residues. The CDR3 region has the DNA TGCAGTGCTCGAGGGAATAATTCACCCCTCCACTTT. Its translation: CSARGNNSPLHF.

V and J are TRBV20-1 and TRBJ2-3; D is tentatively TRBD1 or TRBD2 (5 bases each). V shed 5 bases and J shed 0 bases, with 6 bases lying between them. CDR3 length equals 12 residues. CDR1 and CDR2 (germline): DFQATT, SNEGSKA (reference sequence). The CDR3: CSAWGSTDTQYF. For the CDR3, the DNA is TGCAGTGCTTGGGGGAGCACAGATACGCAGTATTTT.

This clonotype counts as medium-sized. V and J are TRBV5-1 and TRBJ2-3; TRBD2 aligns across 9 bases. Germline V gives CDR1 SGHRS, CDR2 YFSETQ. The CDR3 loop spans 13 amino acids. Losses at the gene ends were 5 bases for V and 3 bases for J; bases not matched to a gene: 1. In DNA form, the CDR3 reads TGCGCCAGCAGGACTAGCGGTACAGATACGCAGTATTTT. Translation: CASRTSGTDTQYF.

This clonotype was counted ten times or more. The chain links TRBV6-2 or TRBV6-3 to TRBJ2-1; 8 bases agree with TRBD2. V lost 5 bases, J lost 0 bases, and 9 bases stayed unmatched. Germline V gives CDR1 MNHEY, CDR2 SVGEGT. The CDR3 has 17 amino acids. CDR3: CASSRNPSGYSYNEQFF. The CDR3 DNA sequence: TGTGCCAGCAGTAGGAACCCTAGCGGGTACTCCTACAATGAGCAGTTCTTC.

The chain has TRBV20-1 and TRBJ2-1; 11 positions agree with TRBD2. This CDR3 contains 14 residues. Germline V gives CDR1 DFQATT, CDR2 SNEGSKA (reference sequence). With 3 bases clipped from V and 6 bases from J, the junction kept 4 bases outside the gene matches. As DNA, the CDR3 is TGCAGTGCTAGGGGGCTAGCGGGGGGCAATGAGCAGTTCTTC. Its translation is CSARGLAGGNEQFF.

This clonotype was observed many times. This chain links TRBV10-3 with TRBJ2-1; D not certain. This CDR3 is 12 amino acids long. V gave up 2 bases and J gave up 9 bases, with 8 bases separating them. The V gene's germline CDR1 is ENHRY and CDR2 SYGVKD. For the CDR3, the DNA is TGTGCCATCAGTGAGGCCCGGGCTGAGCAGTTCTTC. Protein product: CAISEARAEQFF.

This clonotype came up a few times. The chain links TRBV5-1 to TRBJ2-5, with TRBD1 matching 8 bases. V dropped 2 bases and J dropped 2; count of bases not matched to a gene: 8. Per germline, CDR1 SGHRS and CDR2 YFSETQ. The CDR3 consists of 16 residues. The CDR3, as DNA: TGCGCCAGCAGCTTACACGGGACAGGAGCTCAAGAGACCCAGTACTTC. Translation: CASSLHGTGAQETQYF. Filled out from reference TRBV5-1 and TRBJ2-5, the complete variable domain reads KAGVTQTPRYLIKTRGQQVTLSCSPISGHRSVSWYQQTPGQGLQFLFEYFSETQRNKGNFPGRFSGRQFSNSRSEMNVSTLELGDSALYLCASSLHGTGAQETQYFGPGTRLLVL.

By sample share, this clonotype is medium-sized. This chain joins TRBV4-2 and TRBJ2-5; perhaps TRBD2 as D (6 bases). Trimming took off 4 bases at V and 1 base at J, with 10 bases between the two ends. Germline CDR1 reads LGHNA; CDR2 reads YNFKEQ. CDR3 length equals 14 residues. The chain's CDR3 is CASSPTGVQETQYF. DNA for the CDR3: TGTGCCAGCAGCCCCACGGGGGTCCAAGAGACCCAGTACTTC.

By its share, this clonotype is medium-sized. V usage is TRBV5-1 and J usage is TRBJ1-5; D is unclear. Trimming stripped 1 base from V and 6 bases from J, with 11 bases between. Germline CDR1 is SGHRS and CDR2 is YFSETQ. This CDR3 is built from 14 residues. The DNA for the CDR3 is TGCGCCAGCAGCTTGTCAGGAGGCGGTCAGCCCCAGCATTTT. This encodes CASSLSGGGQPQHF.

The chain recombines TRBV5-1 with TRBJ2-1; tentatively, D is TRBD1 (6 bases). The germline CDR1 and CDR2 sequences are SGHRS and YFSETQ. V lost 0 bases, J lost 8 bases, and 15 bases lay in between. This CDR3 has 15 amino acids. The CDR3: CASSLGAGEGDEQFF. CDR3 bases: TGCGCCAGCAGCTTGGGGGCAGGGGAAGGGGATGAGCAGTTCTTC.

This sequence joins TRBV20-1 and TRBJ2-4, with a weak D call TRBD2 (5 bases). Germline V CDR1 and CDR2: DFQATT, SNEGSKA (reference sequence). The length of the CDR3 is 15 residues. Between the trimmed V and J ends, which lost 0 bases and 11 bases, there was a span of 20 bases. The CDR3 here is CSARDLRRSRALQYF. The CDR3 region has the DNA TGCAGTGCTAGAGATTTGAGGCGCTCGCGGGCACTTCAGTACTTC.

V gene TRBV5-1 combines with J gene TRBJ2-1; 9 nucleotides match TRBD2. J lost 7 bases, V lost 7 bases, and 9 bases had no gene match. Germline V gene data show CDR1 as SGHRS and CDR2 as YFSETQ. The length of the CDR3 is 14 residues. This chain's CDR3 is CASGANSGSNEQFF. The DNA of the CDR3 is TGCGCCAGCGGGGCAAATAGCGGGAGTAATGAGCAGTTCTTC.

J is TRBJ2-3 and V is TRBV6-2 or TRBV6-3; 10 bases map to TRBD2. CDR3 length: 14 residues. Germline V lookup: CDR1 MNHEY, CDR2 SVGEGT. The J segment lost 13 bases and the V segment lost 6 bases, leaving 13 bases of the junction unmatched. The CDR3 DNA reads TGTGCCAGCAGGCCCCTAGCGGGAGTATCGCGGGAGTATTTT. It is translated as CASRPLAGVSREYF.

The J gene is TRBJ1-3, the V gene TRBV12-3 or TRBV12-4, with a possible D match to TRBD1 (5 bases). CDR3 length equals 13 residues. V lost 6 bases, J lost 4 bases, and 10 bases lay in between. DNA for the CDR3: TGTGCCAGCAGGGGGGGAACGGGAAACACCATATATTTT. Translation: CASRGGTGNTIYF.

This clonotype is deemed medium-sized. This rearrangement joins TRBV20-1 to TRBJ1-5; weak D call: TRBD1 (6 bases). The CDR3 spans 18 residues. Germline CDR1 reads DFQATT; CDR2 reads SNEGSKA (reference sequence). The V gene lost 0 bases and the J gene lost 3 bases, with 21 bases spanning the gap. This CDR3 is CSARDPWDTATYNQPQHF. DNA of the CDR3: TGCAGTGCTAGAGATCCGTGGGACACCGCAACTTACAATCAGCCCCAGCATTTT.

This clonotype came up many times. The V and J genes are TRBV3-1 and TRBJ1-2; perhaps TRBD1 as D (6 bases). Germline loops: CDR1 LGHDT, CDR2 YNNKEL (reference sequence). The CDR3 sequence is 14 residues long. The ends were cut back, 3 bases at V and 4 bases at J, with 12 bases in the middle. The CDR3 here is CASSQDTGIYGYTF. As DNA, the CDR3 is TGTGCCAGCAGCCAGGACACAGGGATCTATGGCTACACCTTC.

About this clonotype itself: Sequence at one end of the junction differs from germline and may be a read error. The chain employs TRBV6-5 and TRBJ2-1; 14 nucleotides align to TRBD2. The germline gives CDR1 MNHEY, CDR2 SVGAGI. The CDR3 runs 14 residues. The chain's CDR3 is CARFSETSGRGGIF. The CDR3, as DNA: TGTGCCAGATTCTCGGAGACTAGCGGGAGGGGAGGTATATTC.

Concerning this clonotype itself: A read error may account for a junction end that differs from germline. The chain recombines TRBV7-3 with TRBJ1-6; the D is unclear. CDR1 and CDR2 (germline): SGHTA, FQGTGA. The CDR3 has 13 amino acids. CDR3 sequence: CASSLSNNSPLHF. In DNA form, the CDR3 reads TGTGCCAGCAGCTTGTCAAATAACTCACCCCTCCACTTT. The variable domain in full, with the rest retrieved from reference TRBV7-3 and TRBJ1-6, is GAGVSQTPSNKVTEKGKYVELRCDPISGHTALYWYRQSLGQGPEFLIYFQGTGAADDSGLPNDRFFAVRPEGSVSTLKIQRTERGDSAVYLCASSLSNNSPLHFGNGTRLTVT.

The chain carries TRBV7-3 and TRBJ2-2, with 8 nucleotides matching TRBD1. V dropped 5 bases and J dropped 2; count of bases not matched to a gene: 7. The CDR3 is made up of 16 amino acids. The germline CDR1 and CDR2 sequences are SGHTA and FQGTGA. The DNA of the CDR3 is TGTGCCAGCAGCCCCCCCGGACAGGGCAACACCGGGGAGCTGTTTTTT. Translation: CASSPPGQGNTGELFF.

This clonotype is medium-sized in the sample. The chain combines TRBV29-1 with TRBJ2-1, with 13 bases lining up with TRBD2. The J segment lost 6 bases and the V segment lost 7 bases, leaving 15 bases of the junction unmatched. This CDR3 region has 17 residues. The germline V gene has CDR1 SQVTM and CDR2 ANQGSEA. The CDR3 loop reads CSGSGLAGLQGGNEQFF. Written as DNA, the CDR3 is TGCAGCGGTTCGGGACTAGCGGGACTCCAGGGGGGCAATGAGCAGTTCTTC.

This clonotype is labeled medium-sized (0.01 to 0.1%). J is TRBJ2-3 and V is TRBV5-1, with no clear D. V was shortened by 0 bases and J by 6 bases, with 14 bases between the two germline ends. Germline-derived CDR1 and CDR2 are SGHRS and YFSETQ. The CDR3 has 15 residues. The CDR3 protein is CASSLVAGSADTQYF. DNA of the CDR3: TGCGCCAGCAGCTTGGTAGCCGGATCTGCGGATACGCAGTATTTT.